The present T cell receptor (beta chain) was sequenced within a study of blood T cells in healthy people across ages. Study-wide background: Per two T cells, template switching captured roughly one barcoded beta molecule. Study-wide results and limits: There were more naive CD4+ cells and higher diversity in long-lived donors than in aged donors.

CDR3 length: 16 amino acids. CDR1 and CDR2 (germline): SGHDT, YYEEEE. The ends lost 1 base at V and 3 bases at J; junction bases unmatched: 4. Sample-barcoded 5' priming and a J-beta primer mix drove a second PCR of roughly 7 to 11 cycles. A template-switch adaptor containing 12 random nucleotides labeled each cDNA molecule. TCRdb fed the 5' RACE reads into MiXCR, producing one record per CDR3 protein. The data contain roughly 1,300,000 distinct CDR3 sequences, 55% to 75% of them singletons. A word on this clonotype: Antigen unknown.

The material sequenced was blood. The gene calls are TRBV5-6 and TRBJ2-1; 10 bases are a match to TRBD2. The sequence was obtained from a man aged 18 to 29 in good health. In DNA, the CDR3 is TGTGCCAGCAGCTTGCTAGCGGGAGTAGTCTACAATGAGCAGTTCTTC. It yields the protein CASSLLAGVVYNEQFF.